A single sample is the source of the 4 T cell receptor beta chains below, sequenced in a study of circulating and synovial CD4+ cells in juvenile arthritis. Profiling relied on immunoSEQ multiplex PCR, and the TCRdb table lists in-frame clones only, not all of them. The sample has tens of thousands of clones, roughly 96% seen once. Sequences were obtained from CD4+ T cells from blood. All receptors derive from a human donor with juvenile idiopathic arthritis.

The chain uses TRBV6-1 and TRBJ1-2; 7 positions match TRBD1. The junction had 7 bases not matched to a gene; V was cut back by 7 bases and J by 2 bases. This CDR3 is built from 14 residues. The germline V gene encodes CDR1 MNHNS and CDR2 SASEGT. Here the CDR3 reads CASIDRDRNYGYTF. The DNA for the CDR3 is TGTGCCAGCATAGACCGGGACAGAAACTATGGCTACACCTTC.

The rearrangement links TRBV9 to TRBJ1-1, with D possibly matching TRBD1 (6 bases). This CDR3 comprises 14 residues. Germline-derived CDR1 and CDR2 are SGDLS and YYNGEE. V was cut by 0 bases and J by 6 bases, with 12 bases left in between. CDR3 DNA sequence: TGTGCCAGCAGCGTAGTCCCAGGGGATTCTGAAGCTTTCTTT. Protein product: CASSVVPGDSEAFF.

The V call is TRBV5-4, the J call TRBJ2-1; the match to TRBD2 covers 7 bases. The ends lost 3 bases at V and 5 bases at J; junction bases unmatched: 11. This CDR3 is built from 16 residues. Germline lookup yields CDR1 SGHNT and CDR2 YYREEE (reference sequence). CDR3 in amino acids: CASSSFTGGRDNEQFF. The CDR3 DNA reads TGTGCCAGCAGCTCCTTCACGGGGGGAAGGGACAATGAGCAGTTCTTC. The complete variable domain, with remaining parts taken from reference TRBV5-4 and TRBJ2-1, reads ETGVTQSPTHLIKTRGQQVTLRCSSQSGHNTVSWYQQALGQGPQFIFQYYREEENGRGNFPPRFSGLQFPNYSSELNVNALELDDSALYLCASSSFTGGRDNEQFFGPGTRLTVL.

The rearrangement joins TRBV6-6 to TRBJ2-3; D ambiguous. The CDR3 loop spans 13 amino acids. The V and J ends lost 8 bases and 3 bases respectively, with 12 bases between them. Germline lookup yields CDR1 MNHNY and CDR2 SVGAGI (reference sequence). The CDR3 loop is CASGVGLTDTQYF. The CDR3 DNA reads TGTGCCAGCGGAGTCGGGTTGACAGATACGCAGTATTTT.